The next 17 T cell receptor beta chains were all read from a single sample in a study of blood T cell repertoires in COVID-19. TCRdb keeps only in-frame clones here, not all; method: immunoSEQ multiplex PCR. The sample lists 150,000 to 200,000 clones; around 81% were seen once. Sequencing input: peripheral blood. The receptors were gathered from a woman between 40 and 55 years old with COVID-19, enrolled during active disease.

In its sample, this clone was seen once. V and J are TRBV28 and TRBJ1-5; D may be TRBD1 (5 bases). V lost 2 bases and J 5 bases, leaving 7 bases between the germline ends. The CDR3 covers 13 residues. CDR1 is MDHEN, CDR2 SYDVKM, per germline. CDR3 sequence reads: CASSLGGDQPQHF. In nucleotides, the CDR3 is TGTGCCAGCAGTTTAGGGGGGGATCAGCCCCAGCATTTT.

The rearrangement links TRBV7-9 to TRBJ2-1, with D unresolved. V was pared by 4 bases and J by 5 bases, with 6 bases between. CDR3 size: 12 residues. From germline, CDR1 is SEHNR and CDR2 FQNEAQ (reference sequence). In nucleotides, the CDR3 is TGTGCCAGCAGCTACGGAGACAATGAGCAGTTCTTC. This codes for CASSYGDNEQFF.

J is TRBJ2-7 and V is TRBV27; possibly TRBD2 for D (6 bases). The V gene's germline CDR1 is MNHEY and CDR2 SMNVEV (reference sequence). Trimming took 1 base from V and 3 from J, leaving 13 bases between them. This CDR3 is 15 amino acids long. Written as DNA, the CDR3 is TGTGCCAGCAGTTTATTTTTGGGACTGAACTACGAGCAGTACTTC. Translation gives CASSLFLGLNYEQYF.

V is TRBV19 and J is TRBJ2-7; D might be TRBD2 (5 bases). Germline CDR1 LNHDA, CDR2 SQIVND (reference sequence). The V end was cut by 2 bases, the J end by 3 bases, with 8 bases between. CDR3 length: 13 amino acids. The CDR3 loop reads CASSIPGFYEQYF. CDR3 bases: TGTGCCAGTAGTATACCGGGATTCTACGAGCAGTACTTC.

V and J are TRBV5-1 and TRBJ2-3, with 12 bases matching TRBD2. The CDR3 extends over 15 amino acids. Germline trimming cut 2 bases from V and 3 bases from J; bases unmatched to any gene: 1. Germline assignment: CDR1 SGHRS and CDR2 YFSETQ. The CDR3 reads CASSFLAGGTDTQYF. The CDR3 region has the DNA TGCGCCAGCAGCTTCCTAGCGGGAGGGACAGATACGCAGTATTTT.

The rearrangement uses TRBV6-5 and TRBJ2-7; TRBD2 matches 12 bases. The junction had 9 bases not matched to a gene; V was cut back by 7 bases and J by 5 bases. This CDR3 has 15 residues. In germline, CDR1 is MNHEY, CDR2 SVGAGI. The CDR3, as DNA: TGTGCCAGCAACCTACGACTAGCGGGAGTCCACGAGCAGTACTTC. It codes for CASNLRLAGVHEQYF.

This rearrangement joins TRBV18 to TRBJ1-2; D ambiguous. The CDR3 runs to 12 residues. Germline V lookup: CDR1 KGHSH, CDR2 LQKENI. Deletions cut 2 bases from V and 4 bases from J, with 5 bases between. CDR3 in amino acids: CASSPSPYGYTF. CDR3 DNA: TGTGCCAGCTCACCATCTCCCTATGGCTACACCTTC.

This rearrangement joins TRBV4-1 to TRBJ1-1; a possible D gene is TRBD1 (5 bases). The CDR3 consists of 13 residues. V was trimmed by 4 bases and J by 14 bases, leaving 20 bases between them. Germline V gene lookup returns CDR1 MGHRA and CDR2 YSYEKL. In DNA form, the CDR3 reads TGCGCCAGCAGCCTTGAGGGTGGGGGGGATATCTTCTTT. Translation: CASSLEGGGDIFF.

The chain uses TRBV18 and TRBJ2-2, with unresolved D. The V gene lost 1 base and the J gene lost 2 bases, with 20 bases spanning the gap. There are 19 residues in the CDR3. Per germline, CDR1 KGHSH and CDR2 LQKENI. The DNA for the CDR3 is TGTGCCAGCTCACCACAGGCCTCCGAGCGATTGTCCAACACCGGGGAGCTGTTTTTT. Protein: CASSPQASERLSNTGELFF. The full variable domain, rest sourced from reference TRBV18 and TRBJ2-2, is NAGVMQNPRHLVRRRGQEARLRCSPMKGHSHVYWYRQLPEEGLKFMVYLQKENIIDESGMPKERFSAEFPKEGPSILRIQQVVRGDSAAYFCASSPQASERLSNTGELFFGEGSRLTVL.

CDR3 in amino acids: CASSYSITGKYGYTF. In DNA form, the CDR3 reads TGTGCCAGCAGTTACTCGATTACAGGGAAATATGGCTACACCTTC. The rearrangement links TRBV6-2 or TRBV6-3 to TRBJ1-2; a possible D gene is TRBD1 (6 bases). Germline-derived CDR1 and CDR2 are MNHEY and SVGEGT. The CDR3 extends over 15 amino acids. Trimming pared 0 bases from V and 5 bases from J, leaving 13 bases between.

The chain combines TRBV6-1 with TRBJ1-2; D unclear. CDR1 and CDR2 (germline): MNHNS, SASEGT. The CDR3 runs 13 residues. Trimming took off 0 bases at V and 5 bases at J, with 7 bases between the two ends. CDR3 nucleotide sequence: TGTGCCAGCAGTGAAGCTTCCAGTTATGGCTACACCTTC. Its translation is CASSEASSYGYTF.

In regard to this clone: An end of the junction does not agree with germline; a read error may underlie this. This chain joins TRBV9 and TRBJ2-7, with D perhaps TRBD2 (5 bases). Germline CDR1 is SGDLS and CDR2 is YYNGEE. The CDR3 loop spans 11 amino acids. The CDR3 sequence is CASSGEGSHHF. The CDR3 DNA reads TGTGCCAGCAGCGGCGAAGGGAGCCATCACTTC.

This clone was seen just once. The rearrangement links TRBV7-9 to TRBJ1-3, with D unresolved. V was cut by 5 bases and J by 7 bases, with 9 bases left in between. Germline assignment: CDR1 SEHNR and CDR2 FQNEAQ (reference sequence). The CDR3 totals 12 residues. The CDR3 bases are TGTGCCAGCAGCAAGAGCGGGAACACCATATATTTT. Protein product: CASSKSGNTIYF.

The chain carries TRBV4-1 and TRBJ2-7; D uncertain. V lost 2 bases to trimming and J lost 6 bases, with 17 bases between them. CDR3 length: 15 residues. Germline V gives CDR1 MGHRA, CDR2 YSYEKL. The DNA for the CDR3 is TGCGCCAGCAGCCAACCGACCGTCACACCGGGCGAGCAGTACGTC. Amino acid sequence: CASSQPTVTPGEQYV.

The chain couples TRBV7-6 to TRBJ1-3, with D possibly matching TRBD1 (6 bases). Germline CDR1 and CDR2: SGHVS and FNYEAQ. V was clipped by 3 bases and J by 0 bases, with 9 bases between them. This CDR3 is 15 amino acids long. CDR3 coding DNA: TGTGCCAGCAGCTTGGGGGCGAGCTCTGGAAACACCATATATTTT. This encodes CASSLGASSGNTIYF.

The chain has TRBV6-1 and TRBJ2-5; 9 bases fit TRBD2. Trimming at V came to 4 bases and at J to 2 bases, leaving 8 bases not matched to a gene. Germline-derived CDR1 and CDR2 are MNHNS and SASEGT. The CDR3 covers 16 residues. CDR3 in DNA: TGTGCCAGCAGTGCCTCCATAGCGGGAGCGCAAGAGACCCAGTACTTC. Its translation: CASSASIAGAQETQYF.

This rearrangement joins TRBV19 to TRBJ2-1, with 9 bases fitting TRBD2. The trim removed 3 bases at V and 0 bases at J, leaving 12 bases unmatched. CDR3 size: 19 residues. From germline, CDR1 is LNHDA and CDR2 SQIVND (reference sequence). The chain's CDR3 is CASSIRRGGGIGSYNEQFF. DNA of the CDR3: TGTGCCAGTAGTATCCGCCGCGGGGGGGGGATCGGCTCCTACAATGAGCAGTTCTTC. The full variable domain, rest sourced from reference TRBV19 and TRBJ2-1, is DGGITQSPKYLFRKEGQNVTLSCEQNLNHDAMYWYRQDPGQGLRLIYYSQIVNDFQKGDIAEGYSVSREKKESFPLTVTSAQKNPTAFYLCASSIRRGGGIGSYNEQFFGPGTRLTVL.